Below are 29 T cell receptor beta chains sequenced from a single sample in a study of cytomegalovirus exposure and HLA in healthy donors. PCR amplification relied on 60 Vbeta primers (plus 13 Jbeta primers). Libraries were prepared by immunoSEQ multiplex PCR; TCRdb keeps only in-frame clonotypes and omits some of them. The table includes some 150,000 clones, around 75% detected once. Sequencing was performed on PBMCs. The receptors originated from a woman aged 25 to 45 in good health and CMV-seronegative.

The rearrangement uses TRBV5-4 and TRBJ1-1; D is possibly TRBD1 (6 bases). Germline V CDR1 and CDR2: SGHNT, YYREEE (reference sequence). The CDR3 runs 15 residues. V lost 4 bases, J lost 7 bases, and 20 bases lay in between. CDR3 in DNA: TGTGCCAGCAGCACAGGGAGGGCAGCGAGTGGTGAAGCTTTCTTT. It is translated as CASSTGRAASGEAFF.

The genes are TRBV18 and TRBJ2-2; weak D call: TRBD2 (5 bases). Trimming cost V 3 bases and J 0 bases, with 8 bases left between them. Germline CDR1 reads KGHSH; CDR2 reads LQKENI. This CDR3 has 15 amino acids. CDR3 sequence (DNA): TGTGCCAGCTCACCGCGGGTCTCGAACACCGGGGAGCTGTTTTTT. Translated, it gives CASSPRVSNTGELFF.

This clone was found a few times. The chain recombines TRBV5-1 with TRBJ2-3; 12 bases fit TRBD2. Germline V gene sequence: CDR1 SGHRS, CDR2 YFSETQ. The trim removed 0 bases at V and 4 bases at J, leaving 6 bases unmatched. The CDR3 loop spans 17 amino acids. The CDR3, as DNA: TGCGCCAGCAGCTTGGTTCCGGGACTAGCGGGCGCAGATACGCAGTATTTT. Its translation: CASSLVPGLAGADTQYF. Together with reference TRBV5-1 and TRBJ2-3, the CDR3 gives the full variable domain: KAGVTQTPRYLIKTRGQQVTLSCSPISGHRSVSWYQQTPGQGLQFLFEYFSETQRNKGNFPGRFSGRQFSNSRSEMNVSTLELGDSALYLCASSLVPGLAGADTQYFGPGTRLTVL.

The chain employs TRBV28 and TRBJ2-1; 10 bases align to TRBD2. The J segment lost 4 bases and the V segment lost 6 bases, leaving 12 bases of the junction unmatched. The CDR3 consists of 17 residues. CDR1 MDHEN and CDR2 SYDVKM come from the germline V gene. For the CDR3, the DNA is TGTGCCAGCAGGGGGGGAGGGGCTAGCGGGAGATACAATGAGCAGTTCTTC. It codes for CASRGGGASGRYNEQFF.

The chain uses TRBV7-9 and TRBJ1-1; D unresolved. The V gene lost 5 bases and the J gene lost 0 bases, with 7 bases spanning the gap. The germline gives CDR1 SEHNR, CDR2 FQNEAQ (reference sequence). The CDR3 consists of 13 residues. CDR3: CASSPFLNTEAFF. DNA for the CDR3: TGTGCCAGCAGCCCCTTCCTGAACACTGAAGCTTTCTTT.

J is TRBJ2-5 and V is TRBV7-2, with 12 bases lining up with TRBD2. The germline CDR1 and CDR2 sequences are SGHTA and FQGNSA. Unmatched junction bases numbered 13, after V lost 1 base and J lost 7 bases. The CDR3 is 18 residues long. CDR3 loop: CASSLGPAASGREGTQYF. CDR3 sequence (DNA): TGTGCCAGCAGCTTAGGCCCCGCGGCTAGCGGGAGGGAGGGGACCCAGTACTTC.

The chain has TRBV29-1 and TRBJ2-7, with 10 bases aligning to TRBD2. The CDR3 covers 13 residues. The V gene end was trimmed by 4 bases and the J gene end by 7 bases; junction bases not matched to a gene: 7. Germline V CDR1 and CDR2: SQVTM, ANQGSEA. The CDR3 sequence is CSVAELAGEEQYF. In nucleotides, the CDR3 is TGCAGCGTTGCCGAGCTAGCGGGGGAAGAGCAGTACTTC.

The chain uses TRBV18 and TRBJ1-3, with D unclear. Germline V gives CDR1 KGHSH, CDR2 LQKENI. The CDR3 runs to 17 residues. V lost 1 base and J 0 bases, leaving 13 bases between the germline ends. DNA of the CDR3: TGTGCCAGCTCACCACGTCCGAGGGAAAGCTCTGGAAACACCATATATTTT. Its protein is CASSPRPRESSGNTIYF.

This rearrangement joins TRBV7-3 to TRBJ2-3, with a weak D call TRBD2 (9 bases). Looked up from germline, CDR1 is SGHTA and CDR2 is FQGTGA. Trimming removed 4 bases at V and 2 bases at J, with 28 bases between. The CDR3 contains 20 residues. CDR3 region: CASSSSGGRLAGDATDTQYF. As DNA, the CDR3 is TGTGCCAGCAGCTCCTCAGGGGGCCGTTTAGCGGGAGATGCCACAGATACGCAGTATTTT.

The rearrangement links TRBV18 to TRBJ2-7, with TRBD2 as a possible D gene (6 bases). The CDR3 totals 14 residues. Trimming stripped 5 bases from V and 4 bases from J, with 15 bases between. Germline CDR1 and CDR2: KGHSH and LQKENI. CDR3 DNA: TGTGCCAGCTCAACCCCGGGACTCCCATACGAGCAGTACTTC. This translates into CASSTPGLPYEQYF.

The V gene is TRBV5-1, the J gene TRBJ2-1; D might be TRBD2 (6 bases). V was trimmed by 0 bases and J by 3 bases, leaving 10 bases between them. Germline loops: CDR1 SGHRS, CDR2 YFSETQ. CDR3 length: 15 residues. Here the CDR3 DNA reads TGCGCCAGCAGCTTGGCGGGGGAGCTCTACAATGAGCAGTTCTTC. This translates into CASSLAGELYNEQFF.

This chain links TRBV29-1 with TRBJ1-1, with D unclear. The CDR3 runs to 13 residues. The V end was cut by 4 bases, the J end by 3 bases, with 12 bases between. Germline lookup yields CDR1 SQVTM and CDR2 ANQGSEA. This CDR3 reads CSVASGGDTEAFF. CDR3 in DNA: TGCAGCGTTGCGAGTGGAGGAGACACTGAAGCTTTCTTT.

In its sample, this clone was seen once. The V and J genes are TRBV13 and TRBJ2-5; no reliable D call. Trimming removed 0 bases from V and 6 bases from J, with 14 bases in between. Per the germline V gene, CDR1 is PRHDT and CDR2 is FYEKMQ (reference sequence). The CDR3 is made up of 15 amino acids. CDR3 loop: CASSLGGGYLQTQYF. Here the CDR3 DNA reads TGTGCCAGCAGCTTAGGTGGCGGCTACCTTCAGACCCAGTACTTC.

The rearrangement links TRBV30 to TRBJ2-7; 12 bases align to TRBD2. CDR3 length equals 14 residues. CDR1 GTSNPN and CDR2 SVGIG come from the germline V gene (reference sequence). Trimming at V came to 2 bases and at J to 5 bases, leaving 4 bases not matched to a gene. The DNA for the CDR3 is TGTGCCTGGAGTCGACTAGCGGGGGAAAACGAGCAGTACTTC. It is translated as CAWSRLAGENEQYF.

The J gene is TRBJ2-5, the V gene TRBV12-5, with 8 bases fitting TRBD1. V gave up 6 bases and J gave up 4 bases; unmatched junction bases: 4. Germline V gives CDR1 LGHNT, CDR2 FRNRAP. The CDR3 is 13 residues long. The CDR3 DNA is TGTGCTAGTGGAGCAGGGACAGGAGAGACCCAGTACTTC. Its translation is CASGAGTGETQYF.

The chain couples TRBV4-1 to TRBJ2-7; 12 bases map to TRBD2. J lost 12 bases, V lost 4 bases, and 7 bases had no gene match. CDR1 MGHRA and CDR2 YSYEKL come from the germline V gene. The CDR3 is 13 residues long. CDR3 nucleotide sequence: TGCGCCAGCAGCCTCGGACTAGCGGGGACGAGGTACTTC. Translating gives CASSLGLAGTRYF.

CDR3 nucleotide sequence: TGTGCCAGCAGCTTAGGCGGGACAGGGGAGACCCAGTACTTC. Residues: CASSLGGTGETQYF. The gene calls are TRBV7-9 and TRBJ2-5; TRBD1 matches 9 bases. Germline CDR1 and CDR2: SEHNR and FQNEAQ (reference sequence). The V and J ends lost 1 base and 5 bases, in that order; junction bases with no gene match: 2. This CDR3 comprises 14 residues.

The chain recombines TRBV5-1 with TRBJ2-1; 10 nucleotides agree with TRBD2. The CDR3 runs to 15 residues. Trimming cost V 3 bases and J 8 bases; bases outside gene matches: 8. CDR1 is SGHRS and CDR2 is YFSETQ in the germline V gene. The CDR3 DNA reads as TGCGCCAGCAGCTGGACTAGCGGACTCATCGATGAGCAGTTCTTC. Translating gives CASSWTSGLIDEQFF.

This chain joins TRBV7-2 and TRBJ2-3, with D possibly TRBD2 on 5 matching bases. Germline assignment: CDR1 SGHTA and CDR2 FQGNSA. The length of the CDR3 is 12 residues. The V end was cut by 5 bases, the J end by 8 bases, with 11 bases between. The CDR3 loop reads CASSPDYGTQYF. CDR3 DNA sequence: TGTGCCAGCAGCCCAGACTATGGTACGCAGTATTTT.

This chain links TRBV6-5 with TRBJ2-7; D possibly corresponds to TRBD2 (6 bases). The CDR3 is made up of 14 amino acids. The V end was cut by 7 bases, the J end by 6 bases, with 19 bases between. Germline V gene data show CDR1 as MNHEY and CDR2 as SVGAGI. In DNA form, the CDR3 reads TGTGCCAGCACCGAAAGAGGGGACTTGAGCGAGCAGTACTTC. It translates to CASTERGDLSEQYF.

This sequence joins TRBV28 and TRBJ1-1, with D possibly matching TRBD1 (5 bases). Germline lookup yields CDR1 MDHEN and CDR2 SYDVKM. This CDR3 has 17 residues. The ends were cut back, 5 bases at V and 3 bases at J, with 22 bases in the middle. The CDR3 DNA reads TGTGCCAGCAGTCCCCCCCGGGGGAGGGAATTGGACACTGAAGCTTTCTTT. Encoded protein: CASSPPRGRELDTEAFF.

In its sample, this clone was seen once. V is TRBV5-1 and J is TRBJ1-2, with 7 bases that match TRBD1. CDR1 and CDR2 (germline): SGHRS, YFSETQ. Unmatched junction bases numbered 11, after V lost 4 bases and J lost 8 bases. The CDR3 runs 14 residues. The CDR3 region has the DNA TGCGCCAGCAGCAAGACAGGGAGCTCTGTGGGCTACACCTTC. Its protein is CASSKTGSSVGYTF.

This chain uses TRBV9 with TRBJ2-7; 8 bases map to TRBD1. V was pared by 3 bases and J by 3 bases, with 5 bases of the junction left unmatched. This CDR3 is 14 amino acids long. The V gene's germline CDR1 is SGDLS and CDR2 YYNGEE. This chain's CDR3 is CASSDRDRSYEQYF. The CDR3 region has the DNA TGTGCCAGCAGCGACCGGGACAGGAGCTACGAGCAGTACTTC. Variable domain in full (rest from reference TRBV9 and TRBJ2-7): DSGVTQTPKHLITATGQRVTLRCSPRSGDLSVYWYQQSLDQGLQFLIQYYNGEERAKGNILERFSAQQFPDLHSELNLSSLELGDSALYFCASSDRDRSYEQYFGPGTRLTVT.

This clone was seen more than once but under ten times. The V gene is TRBV2, the J gene TRBJ1-5; perhaps TRBD1 as D (5 bases). This CDR3 comprises 12 residues. Trimming shortened V by 6 bases and J by 6 bases, and 9 bases separated the two germline ends. In germline, CDR1 is SNHLY, CDR2 FYNNEI. CDR3: CASRGEGQPQHF. The CDR3 DNA follows: TGTGCCAGCAGGGGGGAGGGTCAGCCCCAGCATTTT.

This CDR3 reads CASSELSGGDNEQFF. The CDR3 DNA sequence: TGTGCCAGCAGTGAACTAAGCGGGGGGGACAATGAGCAGTTCTTC. The V and J genes are TRBV2 and TRBJ2-1; TRBD2 agrees at 10 bases. J was trimmed by 5 bases and V by 2 bases; bases with no gene match: 3. From germline, CDR1 is SNHLY and CDR2 FYNNEI. The CDR3 loop spans 15 amino acids.

The CDR3 sequence is CASRPRAGTVPRGVYNEQFF. In DNA, the CDR3 is TGTGCCAGCAGGCCCCGCGCCGGGACAGTGCCTAGGGGGGTCTACAATGAGCAGTTCTTC. The chain links TRBV28 to TRBJ2-1; D is perhaps TRBD1 (7 bases). Trimming took 6 bases from V and 3 from J, leaving 30 bases between them. The CDR3 loop spans 20 amino acids. Germline V gene lookup returns CDR1 MDHEN and CDR2 SYDVKM.

This clone has a single count. The chain has TRBV5-5 and TRBJ2-1; possibly TRBD2 for D (5 bases). The CDR3 covers 15 residues. Deletions cut 0 bases from V and 2 bases from J, with 9 bases between. The germline CDR1 and CDR2 sequences are SGHKS and YYEKEE (reference sequence). As DNA, the CDR3 is TGTGCCAGCAGCTTGGATTGGGGAGCCTACAATGAGCAGTTCTTC. It is translated as CASSLDWGAYNEQFF.

The chain joins TRBV5-1 to TRBJ2-6; D uncertain. From germline, CDR1 is SGHRS and CDR2 YFSETQ. Trimming stripped 0 bases from V and 2 bases from J, with 9 bases between. CDR3 length: 16 residues. The CDR3 is CASSLERNTGANVLTF. The CDR3 DNA sequence: TGCGCCAGCAGCTTGGAGAGGAACACTGGGGCCAACGTCCTGACTTTC.

The V and J genes are TRBV30 and TRBJ1-4; 7 bases match TRBD1. The trim removed 5 bases at V and 7 bases at J, leaving 7 bases unmatched. The CDR3 length is 13 residues. Germline CDR1 GTSNPN, CDR2 SVGIG (reference sequence). CDR3 in amino acids: CAWESTGLEKLFF. CDR3 nucleotides: TGTGCCTGGGAATCGACAGGGCTTGAAAAACTGTTTTTT.